This entry features one T cell receptor beta chain sequence. This sample is part of a study of blood T cells in healthy people across ages. The use of a sample-barcoded 5' primer and a J-beta primer mix characterized a second PCR of roughly 6 to 11 cycles. Every molecule of cDNA carried a tag from a template-switch adaptor with 12 random nucleotides. TCRdb independently ran MiXCR on the 5' RACE reads; one entry per CDR3 protein. The sample contains hundreds of thousands of distinct CDR3 sequences, 20% to 25% of which appear only once. The germline V gene has CDR1 LGHNA and CDR2 YNFKEQ. The CDR3 sequence is 16 residues long. These same records also appear under a second study, on T cells of mothers and their children.

The rearrangement joins TRBV4-2 to TRBJ2-5; possibly TRBD1 for D (6 bases). Matching the DNA end better, TRBJ2-7 makes the J call doubtful. This TCR was recovered from a boy between 10 and 17 years old in good health. Sequencing input: blood. Here the CDR3 DNA reads TGTGCCAGCAGCCTCTCTCAGGGGTTACGATTGACCGAGCAGTACTTC. It yields the protein CASSLSQGLRLTEQYF.